The T cell receptor (beta chain) described here comes from a study of TIL therapy for anti-PD-1-resistant metastatic lung cancer. Background on the study: Progressing patients received lymphodepletion, expanded TIL infusion and IL-2. Half of patients were current or former smokers.

This sample's time point: pre-treatment sample, taken before nivolumab and TIL therapy. The libraries were made with immunoSEQ v3. Data came from immunoSEQ multiplex PCR; TCRdb stores just in-frame clones and leaves some out. The sample lists just over 20,000 clones, around 81% seen once, with around 6.8% in the top ten. This clone was seen a handful of times. This CDR3 spans 13 amino acids. CDR1 is SGHKS and CDR2 is YYEKEE in the germline V gene (reference sequence). Trimming removed 2 bases from V and 2 bases from J, with 7 bases in between. The sequencing used blood, collected at baseline. The genes are TRBV5-5 and TRBJ1-2; D ambiguous. The clonotype was recovered from a person between 25 and 79 years old with non-small cell lung cancer. The CDR3 reads CASSFTANYGYTF. CDR3 nucleotide sequence: TGTGCCAGCAGCTTTACGGCGAACTATGGCTACACCTTC.